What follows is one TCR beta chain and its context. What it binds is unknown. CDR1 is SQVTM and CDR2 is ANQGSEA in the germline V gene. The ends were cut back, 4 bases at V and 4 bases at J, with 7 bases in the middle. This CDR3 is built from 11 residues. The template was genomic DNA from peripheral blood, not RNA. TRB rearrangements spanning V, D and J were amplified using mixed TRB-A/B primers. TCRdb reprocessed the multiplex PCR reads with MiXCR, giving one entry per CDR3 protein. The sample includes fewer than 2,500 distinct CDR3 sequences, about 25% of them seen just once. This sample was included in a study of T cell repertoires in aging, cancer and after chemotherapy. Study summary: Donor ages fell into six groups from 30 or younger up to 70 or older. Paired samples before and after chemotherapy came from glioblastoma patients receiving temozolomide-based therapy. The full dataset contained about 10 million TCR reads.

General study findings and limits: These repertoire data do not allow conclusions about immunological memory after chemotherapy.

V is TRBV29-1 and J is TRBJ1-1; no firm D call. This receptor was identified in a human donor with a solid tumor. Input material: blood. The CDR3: CSVVVFTEAFF. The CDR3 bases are TGCAGCGTTGTCGTTTTCACTGAAGCTTTCTTT.